The subject of this entry is one T cell receptor beta chain. It has no known antigen specificity. The input lacks base qualities; no much larger clone sits a single base away. This entry belongs to a study of shared clonotypes between healthy human individuals (dated by TCRdb to the early 2020s). For context, the study as a whole: A couple of women and a few men aged 18 to 49 years were included in the cohort. For each donor, CD4 naive and CD4 memory were each given three plates, CD8 naive was given two plates, and CD8 memory was given one plate. To estimate repertoire size and how much clonotype sharing occurs between individuals, the study deeply sequenced the blood TCR repertoires of about five healthy adults. To increase sequencing depth and limit assay-specific biases, TCR repertoire library preparation and sequencing were carried out by different laboratories using diverse techniques. Each donor's leukapheresis produced roughly between about 0.85 and 10 billion PBMCs. Overall study outcomes, separate from this receptor: When a handful of donors were compared, the shared fraction of clonotypes was around 5.1% for naive CD4, about 4% for naive CD8, 2% to 2.5% for memory CD4, and 0.35% to 0.5% for memory CD8. Because the study included a small number of donors, the genetic and exposure-history diversity represented was limited. Compared with non-shared clonotypes, clonotypes shared by all four sorted-subset donors had higher generation probabilities. Based on pairwise subsampling, the degree of clonotype sharing among donors was expected to be affected by sequencing depth. Rarefaction of sorted-subset datasets indicated incomplete sequencing despite the large sequencing depth. Sampling was limited to blood, and TCR repertoires in tissue likely differ from TCR repertoires in blood. Naive subsets generally had larger estimated clonotype richness than memory subsets did.

TCR CDR3 regions were amplified from genomic DNA by multiplex PCR using the deep immunoSEQ assay. Genomic DNA extracted from each cell subset was distributed evenly over all wells of several immunoSEQ 96-well plates, and each plate served as one replicate. For sorted subsets, around 0.2 ug of genomic DNA, equivalent to roughly 33,000 T cell genomes, went into each replicate PCR. The purified libraries were quantified using a Qubit 3.0 fluorometer, sized with a Bioanalyzer 2100, and then quantified again using the KAPA Library Quantification kit. Each immunoSEQ 96-well plate was sequenced on its own single-read 150-cycle Illumina NextSeq 550 flow cell. Processing in the source paper ran as follows. The immunoSEQ output contained only junctional sequences without quality scores, so filtering could not match that applied to full-length reads. Sequences were annotated with PyIR, a Python wrapper for IgBLAST v1.9, using IMGT germline references to assign V/J genes and CDR3. Any read was removed if the V/J assignment was weak (E-value above 1e-6), the CDR3 was missing, or the read contained stop codons, out-of-frame junctions, or ambiguous translated residues. A V3J clonotype was defined by an identical inferred V gene, J gene, and CDR3 amino acid sequence. Percentage overlap between repertoires was calculated by dividing the number of shared unique clonotypes by the size of the smaller repertoire. RTK rarefaction, the Chao1 estimator, and Recon v2.1 estimates of unobserved clonotypes were used to assess repertoire richness. Generation probabilities were computed with OLGA for all TCRbeta clonotypes obtained by the gDNA method from several donors. TCRdb stores this immuneACCESS table with in-frame sequences only. Part of the clones is absent; in the studies checked, under half of the shortfall reflects unresolved V genes, and no reason is known for the rest. V and J calls and clone size are copied from that table; D and trimming were computed from the DNA. Within this sample are about 2.1 million clones, with just over 90% of them counted one time only. Jointly, the top ten make up 1.5% to 2% of the sample.

At the junction V is shortened by 5 bases and J by 4 bases, with 20 bases in between. CDR1 and CDR2 are drawn from the germline V gene: SGHAT, FQNNGV. The CDR3 runs 17 residues from the cysteine to the phenylalanine. Only the CDR3 part of the read is kept: 51 bases, read in frame from the first base. For the CD8 naive samples, CD45RO-negative cells were positively selected for CCR7, yielding a CD45RA+CCR7+ population from which TemRA cells were excluded. Donors were healthy HIV-negative adults with no recently reported acute infections or vaccinations. Every donor was a Caucasian adult residing in Nashville, Tennessee, USA. After blood collection by leukapheresis, PBMCs were isolated using Ficoll-Histopaque density gradient centrifugation and then cryopreserved in the vapor phase of liquid nitrogen. Analytical flow cytometry was used to check the purity and quantity of every magnetically sorted T cell population. Genomic DNA was isolated from every sorted fraction and measured by UV absorbance on a Nanodrop 2000c.

The chain is encoded by TRBV11-2 joined to TRBJ2-2; the D gene assignment is ambiguous. Source material: naive CD8+ T cells from PBMCs. The sample's cell subset or site label, in plain terms: CD45RA+CCR7+. This clonotype was sampled from a man between 18 and 35 years old in good health. Some clones in this sample may be carry-over from other donors' samples. The CDR3: CASSKRGWVEITGELFF. Read as DNA, the sequence is TGTGCCAGCAGCAAACGTGGATGGGTTGAAATCACCGGGGAGCTGTTTTTT.